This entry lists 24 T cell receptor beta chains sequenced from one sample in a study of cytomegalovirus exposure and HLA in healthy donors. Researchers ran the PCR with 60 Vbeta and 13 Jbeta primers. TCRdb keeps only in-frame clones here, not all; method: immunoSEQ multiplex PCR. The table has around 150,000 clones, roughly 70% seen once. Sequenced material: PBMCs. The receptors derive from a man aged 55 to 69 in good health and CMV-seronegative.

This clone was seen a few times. This CDR3 is CASSLVAGGPEETQYF. The CDR3 region has the DNA TGTGCCAGTAGTTTAGTAGCGGGAGGGCCGGAGGAGACCCAGTACTTC. The chain has TRBV19 and TRBJ2-5; TRBD2 matches at 11 bases. CDR1 is LNHDA, CDR2 SQIVND, per germline (reference sequence). The CDR3 has 16 residues. J was trimmed by 5 bases and V by 5 bases; bases with no gene match: 10.

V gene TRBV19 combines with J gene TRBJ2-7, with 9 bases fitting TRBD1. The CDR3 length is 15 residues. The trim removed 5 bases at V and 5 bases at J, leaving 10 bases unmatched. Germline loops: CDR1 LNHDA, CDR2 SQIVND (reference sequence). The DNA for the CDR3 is TGTGCCAGTAGTCCCCCCGGGACAGGGCGACACGAGCAGTACTTC. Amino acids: CASSPPGTGRHEQYF.

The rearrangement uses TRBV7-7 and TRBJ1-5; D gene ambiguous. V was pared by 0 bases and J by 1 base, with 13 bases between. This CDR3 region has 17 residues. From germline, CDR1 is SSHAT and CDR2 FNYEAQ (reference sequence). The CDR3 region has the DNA TGTGCCAGCAGCTTAGCGCAGGTCTTCGGCAGCAATCAGCCCCAGCATTTT. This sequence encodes CASSLAQVFGSNQPQHF.

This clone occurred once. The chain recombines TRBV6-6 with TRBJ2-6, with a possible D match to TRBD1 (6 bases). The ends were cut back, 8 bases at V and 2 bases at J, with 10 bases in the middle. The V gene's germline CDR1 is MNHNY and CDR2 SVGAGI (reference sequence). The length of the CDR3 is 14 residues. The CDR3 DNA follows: TGTGCCAGCTTAGAGGGGGCTGGGGCCAACGTCCTGACTTTC. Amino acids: CASLEGAGANVLTF.

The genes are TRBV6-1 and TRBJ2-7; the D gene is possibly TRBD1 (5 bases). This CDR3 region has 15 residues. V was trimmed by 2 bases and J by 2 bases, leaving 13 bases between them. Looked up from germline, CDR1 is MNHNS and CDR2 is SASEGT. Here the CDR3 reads CASSEPGRAPYEQYF. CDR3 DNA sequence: TGTGCCAGCAGTGAACCCGGCAGGGCTCCCTACGAGCAGTACTTC.

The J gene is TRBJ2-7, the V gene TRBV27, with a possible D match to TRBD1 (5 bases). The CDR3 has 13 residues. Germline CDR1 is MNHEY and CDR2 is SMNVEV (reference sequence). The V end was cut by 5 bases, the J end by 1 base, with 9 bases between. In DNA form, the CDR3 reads TGTGCCAGCAGTGTAGACAGATCCTACGAGCAGTACTTC. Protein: CASSVDRSYEQYF.

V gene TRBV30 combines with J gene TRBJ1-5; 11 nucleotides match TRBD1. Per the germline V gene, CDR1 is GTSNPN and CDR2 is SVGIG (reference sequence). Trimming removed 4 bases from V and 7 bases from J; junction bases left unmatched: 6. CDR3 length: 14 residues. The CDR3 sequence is CAWTGTGGLQPQHF. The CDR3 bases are TGTGCCTGGACCGGGACAGGGGGTTTACAGCCCCAGCATTTT.

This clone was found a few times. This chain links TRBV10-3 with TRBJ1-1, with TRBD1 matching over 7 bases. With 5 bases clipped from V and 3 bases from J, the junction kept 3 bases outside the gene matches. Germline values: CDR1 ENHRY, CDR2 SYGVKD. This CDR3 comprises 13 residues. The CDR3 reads CAISTDRDTEAFF. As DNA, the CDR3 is TGTGCCATCAGTACCGACAGGGACACTGAAGCTTTCTTT.

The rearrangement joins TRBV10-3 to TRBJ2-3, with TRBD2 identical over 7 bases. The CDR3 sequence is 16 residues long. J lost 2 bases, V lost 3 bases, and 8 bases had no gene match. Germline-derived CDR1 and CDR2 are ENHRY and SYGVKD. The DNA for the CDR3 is TGTGCCATCAGTGAAGGGGCTAGCGGCACCACAGATACGCAGTATTTT. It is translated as CAISEGASGTTDTQYF.

The CDR3 nucleotides are TGTGCCAGCGGCGATTGGCAGGGCTATGGCTACACCTTC. It specifies CASGDWQGYGYTF. The gene calls are TRBV6-1 and TRBJ1-2, with D possibly TRBD1 on 5 matching bases. The CDR3 is 13 amino acids. V gave up 8 bases and J gave up 4 bases, with 14 bases separating them. Germline values: CDR1 MNHNS, CDR2 SASEGT.

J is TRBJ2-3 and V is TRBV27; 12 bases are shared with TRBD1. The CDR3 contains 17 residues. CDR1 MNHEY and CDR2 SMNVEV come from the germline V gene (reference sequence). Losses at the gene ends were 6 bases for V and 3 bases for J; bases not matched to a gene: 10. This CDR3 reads CASSYLGTGGTTDTQYF. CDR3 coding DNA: TGTGCCAGCAGCTACCTGGGGACAGGGGGCACGACAGATACGCAGTATTTT.

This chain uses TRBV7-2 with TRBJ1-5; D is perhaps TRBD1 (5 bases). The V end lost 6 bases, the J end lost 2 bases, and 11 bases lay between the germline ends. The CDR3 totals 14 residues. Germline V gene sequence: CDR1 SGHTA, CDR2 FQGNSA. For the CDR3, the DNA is TGTGCCAGCAGTTCCAGGGATGGCAATCAGCCCCAGCATTTT. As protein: CASSSRDGNQPQHF.

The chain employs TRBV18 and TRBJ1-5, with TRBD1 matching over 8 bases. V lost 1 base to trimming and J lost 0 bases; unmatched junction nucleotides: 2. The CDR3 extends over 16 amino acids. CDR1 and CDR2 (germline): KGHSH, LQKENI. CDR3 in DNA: TGTGCCAGCTCACCACGGGACAGGATTAGCAATCAGCCCCAGCATTTT. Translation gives CASSPRDRISNQPQHF. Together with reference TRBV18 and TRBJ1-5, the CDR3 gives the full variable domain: NAGVMQNPRHLVRRRGQEARLRCSPMKGHSHVYWYRQLPEEGLKFMVYLQKENIIDESGMPKERFSAEFPKEGPSILRIQQVVRGDSAAYFCASSPRDRISNQPQHFGDGTRLSIL.

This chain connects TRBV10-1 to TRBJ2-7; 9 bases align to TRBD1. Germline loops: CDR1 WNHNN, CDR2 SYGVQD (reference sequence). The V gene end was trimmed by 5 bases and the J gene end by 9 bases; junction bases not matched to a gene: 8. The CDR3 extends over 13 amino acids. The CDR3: CASSSGQGFGQYF. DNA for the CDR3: TGCGCCAGCAGTTCGGGACAGGGTTTCGGGCAGTACTTC.

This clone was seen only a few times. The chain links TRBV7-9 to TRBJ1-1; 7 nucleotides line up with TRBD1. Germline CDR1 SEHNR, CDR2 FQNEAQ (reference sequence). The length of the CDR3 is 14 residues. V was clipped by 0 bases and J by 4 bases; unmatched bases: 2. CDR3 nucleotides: TGTGCCAGCAGCTTAGCAGGGGGCGGCACTGAAGCTTTCTTT. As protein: CASSLAGGGTEAFF. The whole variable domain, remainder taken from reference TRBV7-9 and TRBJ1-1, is DTGVSQNPRHKITKRGQNVTFRCDPISEHNRLYWYRQTLGQGPEFLTYFQNEAQLEKSRLLSDRFSAERPKGSFSTLEIQRTEQGDSAMYLCASSLAGGGTEAFFGQGTRLTVV.

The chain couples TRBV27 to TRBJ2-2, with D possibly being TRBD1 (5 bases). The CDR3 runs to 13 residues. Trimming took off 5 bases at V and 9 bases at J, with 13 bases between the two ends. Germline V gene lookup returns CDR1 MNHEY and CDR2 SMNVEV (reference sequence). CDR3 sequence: CASSLLKGRELFF. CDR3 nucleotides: TGTGCCAGCAGTCTCCTAAAGGGGAGGGAGCTGTTTTTT.

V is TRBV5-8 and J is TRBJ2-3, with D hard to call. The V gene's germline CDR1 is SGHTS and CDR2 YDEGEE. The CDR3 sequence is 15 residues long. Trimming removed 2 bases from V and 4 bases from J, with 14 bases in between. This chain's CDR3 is CASSLGGQQPDTQYF. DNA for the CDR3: TGTGCCAGCAGCTTAGGCGGCCAGCAGCCAGATACGCAGTATTTT. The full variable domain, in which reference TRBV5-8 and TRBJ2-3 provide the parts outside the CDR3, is EAGVTQSPTHLIKTRGQQATLRCSPISGHTSVYWYQQALGLGLQFLLWYDEGEERNRGNFPPRFSGRQFPNYSSELNVNALELEDSALYLCASSLGGQQPDTQYFGPGTRLTVL.

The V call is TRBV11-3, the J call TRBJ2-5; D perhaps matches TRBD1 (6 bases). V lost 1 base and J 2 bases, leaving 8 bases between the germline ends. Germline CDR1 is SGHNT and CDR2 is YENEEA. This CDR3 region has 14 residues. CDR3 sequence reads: CASSLGTEQETQYF. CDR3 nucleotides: TGTGCCAGCAGCTTAGGGACAGAGCAAGAGACCCAGTACTTC.

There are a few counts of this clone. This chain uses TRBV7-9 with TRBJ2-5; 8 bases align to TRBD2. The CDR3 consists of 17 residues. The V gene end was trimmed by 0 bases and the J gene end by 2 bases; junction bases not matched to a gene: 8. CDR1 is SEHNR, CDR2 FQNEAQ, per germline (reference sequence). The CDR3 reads CASSLATNSGEQETQYF. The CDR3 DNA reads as TGTGCCAGCAGCTTAGCCACTAATAGCGGGGAGCAAGAGACCCAGTACTTC.

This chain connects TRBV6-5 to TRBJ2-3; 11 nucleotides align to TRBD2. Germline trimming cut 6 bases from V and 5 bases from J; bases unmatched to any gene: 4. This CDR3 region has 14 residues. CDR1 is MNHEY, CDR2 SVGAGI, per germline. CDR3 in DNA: TGTGCCAGCAGAACTAGCGGGGGAGGAGATACGCAGTATTTT. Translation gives CASRTSGGGDTQYF.

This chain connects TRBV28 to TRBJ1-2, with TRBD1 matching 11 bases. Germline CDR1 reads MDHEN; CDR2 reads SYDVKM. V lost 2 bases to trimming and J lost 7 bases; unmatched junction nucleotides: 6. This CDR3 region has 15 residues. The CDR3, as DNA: TGTGCCAGCAGTTTAGGGGGACAGGGGGTTGGTGGCTACACCTTC. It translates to CASSLGGQGVGGYTF.

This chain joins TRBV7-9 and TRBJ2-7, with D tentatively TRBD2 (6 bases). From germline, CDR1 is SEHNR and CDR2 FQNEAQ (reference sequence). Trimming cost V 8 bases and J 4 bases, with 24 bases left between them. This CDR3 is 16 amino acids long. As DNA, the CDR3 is TGTGCCAGCGCGGGGTCTCATCTGGCAGGCGGGTACGAGCAGTACTTC. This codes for CASAGSHLAGGYEQYF. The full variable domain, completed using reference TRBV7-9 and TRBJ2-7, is DTGVSQNPRHKITKRGQNVTFRCDPISEHNRLYWYRQTLGQGPEFLTYFQNEAQLEKSRLLSDRFSAERPKGSFSTLEIQRTEQGDSAMYLCASAGSHLAGGYEQYFGPGTRLTVT.

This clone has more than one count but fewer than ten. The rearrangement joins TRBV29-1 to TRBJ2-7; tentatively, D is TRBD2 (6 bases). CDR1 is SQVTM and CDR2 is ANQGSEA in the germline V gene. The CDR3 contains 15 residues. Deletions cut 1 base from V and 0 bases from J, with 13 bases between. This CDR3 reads CSVEGSGPTSYEQYF. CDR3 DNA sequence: TGCAGCGTTGAAGGTAGCGGTCCTACCTCCTACGAGCAGTACTTC.

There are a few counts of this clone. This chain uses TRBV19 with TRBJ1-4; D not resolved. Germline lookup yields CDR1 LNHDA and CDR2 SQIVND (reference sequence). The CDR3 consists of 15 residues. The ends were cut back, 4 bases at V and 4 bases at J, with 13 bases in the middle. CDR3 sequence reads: CASSTPRPNNEKLFF. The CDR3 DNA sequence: TGTGCCAGTAGTACCCCCAGGCCGAATAATGAAAAACTGTTTTTT. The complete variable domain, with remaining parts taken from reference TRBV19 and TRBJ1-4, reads DGGITQSPKYLFRKEGQNVTLSCEQNLNHDAMYWYRQDPGQGLRLIYYSQIVNDFQKGDIAEGYSVSREKKESFPLTVTSAQKNPTAFYLCASSTPRPNNEKLFFGSGTQLSVL.